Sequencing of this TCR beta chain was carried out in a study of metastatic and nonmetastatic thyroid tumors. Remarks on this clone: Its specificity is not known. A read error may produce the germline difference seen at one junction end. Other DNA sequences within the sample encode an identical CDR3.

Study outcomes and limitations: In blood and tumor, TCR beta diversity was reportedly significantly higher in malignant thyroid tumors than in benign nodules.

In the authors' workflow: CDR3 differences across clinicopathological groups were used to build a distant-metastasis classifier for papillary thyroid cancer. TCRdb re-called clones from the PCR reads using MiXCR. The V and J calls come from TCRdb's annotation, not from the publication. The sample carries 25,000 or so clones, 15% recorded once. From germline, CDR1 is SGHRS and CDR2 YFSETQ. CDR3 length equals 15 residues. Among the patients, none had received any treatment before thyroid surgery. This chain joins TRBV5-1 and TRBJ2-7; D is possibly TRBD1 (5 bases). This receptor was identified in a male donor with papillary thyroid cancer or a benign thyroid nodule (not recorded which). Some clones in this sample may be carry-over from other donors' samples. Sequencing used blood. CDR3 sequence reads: CASSFDRQLSYEQYF. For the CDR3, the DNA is TGTGCCAGCAGCTTCGACAGACAACTCTCCTACGAGCAGTACTTC.